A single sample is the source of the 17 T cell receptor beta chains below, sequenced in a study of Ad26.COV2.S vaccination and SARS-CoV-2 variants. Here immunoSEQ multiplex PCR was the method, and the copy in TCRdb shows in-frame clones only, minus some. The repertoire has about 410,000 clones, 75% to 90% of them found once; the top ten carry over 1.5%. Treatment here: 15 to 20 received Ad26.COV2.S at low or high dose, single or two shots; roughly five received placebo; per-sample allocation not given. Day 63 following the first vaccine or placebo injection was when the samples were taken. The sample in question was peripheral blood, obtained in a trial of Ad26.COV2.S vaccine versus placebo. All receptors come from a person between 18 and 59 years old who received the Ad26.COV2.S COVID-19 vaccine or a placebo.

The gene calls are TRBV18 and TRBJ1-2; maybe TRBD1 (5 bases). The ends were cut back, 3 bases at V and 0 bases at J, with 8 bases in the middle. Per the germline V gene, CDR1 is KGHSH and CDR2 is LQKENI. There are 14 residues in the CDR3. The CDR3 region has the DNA TGTGCCAGCTCACCTCGACAGTCTAACTATGGCTACACCTTC. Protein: CASSPRQSNYGYTF.

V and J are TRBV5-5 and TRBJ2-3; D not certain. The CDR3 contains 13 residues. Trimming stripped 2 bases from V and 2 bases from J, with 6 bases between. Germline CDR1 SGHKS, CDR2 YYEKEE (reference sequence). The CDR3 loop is CASSFAVTDTQYF. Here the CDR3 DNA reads TGTGCCAGCAGCTTTGCGGTCACAGATACGCAGTATTTT.

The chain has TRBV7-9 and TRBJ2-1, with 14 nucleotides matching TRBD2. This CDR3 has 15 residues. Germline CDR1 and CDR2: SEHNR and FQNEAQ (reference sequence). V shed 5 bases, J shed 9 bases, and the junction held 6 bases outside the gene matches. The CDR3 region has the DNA TGTGCCAGCAGCCGCGGGACTAGCGGGAGAACTGAGCAGTTCTTC. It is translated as CASSRGTSGRTEQFF. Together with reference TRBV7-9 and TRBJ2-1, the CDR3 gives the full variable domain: DTGVSQNPRHKITKRGQNVTFRCDPISEHNRLYWYRQTLGQGPEFLTYFQNEAQLEKSRLLSDRFSAERPKGSFSTLEIQRTEQGDSAMYLCASSRGTSGRTEQFFGPGTRLTVL.

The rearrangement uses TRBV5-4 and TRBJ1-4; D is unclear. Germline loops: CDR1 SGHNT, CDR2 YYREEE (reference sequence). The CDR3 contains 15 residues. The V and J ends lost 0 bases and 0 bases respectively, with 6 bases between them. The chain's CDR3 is CASSLDSPTNEKLFF. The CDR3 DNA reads TGTGCCAGCAGCTTGGATTCACCAACTAATGAAAAACTGTTTTTT.

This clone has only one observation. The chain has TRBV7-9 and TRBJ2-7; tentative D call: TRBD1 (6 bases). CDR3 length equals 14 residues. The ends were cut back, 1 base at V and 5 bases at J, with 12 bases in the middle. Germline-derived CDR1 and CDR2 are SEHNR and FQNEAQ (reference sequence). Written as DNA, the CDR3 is TGTGCCAGCAGCTTAGGGGGGCGGTGGAACGAGCAGTACTTC. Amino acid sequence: CASSLGGRWNEQYF. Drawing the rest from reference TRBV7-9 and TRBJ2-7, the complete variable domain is DTGVSQNPRHKITKRGQNVTFRCDPISEHNRLYWYRQTLGQGPEFLTYFQNEAQLEKSRLLSDRFSAERPKGSFSTLEIQRTEQGDSAMYLCASSLGGRWNEQYFGPGTRLTVT.

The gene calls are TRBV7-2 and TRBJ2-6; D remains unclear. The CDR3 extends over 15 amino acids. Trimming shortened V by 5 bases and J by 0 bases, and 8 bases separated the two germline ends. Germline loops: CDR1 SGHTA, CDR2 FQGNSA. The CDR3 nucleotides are TGTGCCAGCAGCACCGACCTCTCTGGGGCCAACGTCCTGACTTTC. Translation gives CASSTDLSGANVLTF.

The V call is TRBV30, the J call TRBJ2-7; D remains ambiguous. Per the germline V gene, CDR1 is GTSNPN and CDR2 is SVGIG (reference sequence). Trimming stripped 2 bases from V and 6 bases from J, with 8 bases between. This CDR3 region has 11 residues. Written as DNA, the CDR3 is TGTGCCTGGAGTTCCTTTGGCGAGCAGTACTTC. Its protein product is CAWSSFGEQYF.

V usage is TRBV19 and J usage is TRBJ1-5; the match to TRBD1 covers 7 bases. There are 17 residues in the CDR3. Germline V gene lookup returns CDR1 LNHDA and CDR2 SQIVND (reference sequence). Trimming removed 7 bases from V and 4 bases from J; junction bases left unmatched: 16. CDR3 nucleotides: TGTGCCAGTATGTTATGGACAGGATCAACCCCTAATCAGCCCCAGCATTTT. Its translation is CASMLWTGSTPNQPQHF.

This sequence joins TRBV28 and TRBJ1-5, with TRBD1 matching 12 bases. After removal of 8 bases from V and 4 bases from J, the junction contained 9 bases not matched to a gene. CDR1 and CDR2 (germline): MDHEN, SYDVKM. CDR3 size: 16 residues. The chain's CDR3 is CASLLGTGGVNQPQHF. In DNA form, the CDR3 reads TGTGCCAGCCTCTTGGGGACAGGGGGCGTGAATCAGCCCCAGCATTTT.

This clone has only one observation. DNA for the CDR3: TGTGCCAGCAGCGTAGCGGCCGGACTAGAATACGGGGAGCTGTTTTTT. Translation: CASSVAAGLEYGELFF. V usage is TRBV9 and J usage is TRBJ2-2, with 7 bases identical to TRBD2. This CDR3 contains 16 residues. Germline trimming cut 0 bases from V and 7 bases from J; bases unmatched to any gene: 9. Germline V CDR1 and CDR2: SGDLS, YYNGEE.

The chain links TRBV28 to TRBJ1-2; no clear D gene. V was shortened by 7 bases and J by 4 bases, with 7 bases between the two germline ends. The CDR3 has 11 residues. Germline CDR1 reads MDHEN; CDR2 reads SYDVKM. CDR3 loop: CASTGFYGYTF. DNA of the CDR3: TGTGCCAGCACAGGATTCTATGGCTACACCTTC.

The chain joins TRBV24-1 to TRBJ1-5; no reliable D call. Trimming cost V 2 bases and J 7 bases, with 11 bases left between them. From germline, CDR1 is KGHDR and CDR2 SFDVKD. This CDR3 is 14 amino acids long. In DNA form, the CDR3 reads TGTGCCACCAGTGATTCGGGAGTAGGGCAGCCCCAGCATTTT. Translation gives CATSDSGVGQPQHF.

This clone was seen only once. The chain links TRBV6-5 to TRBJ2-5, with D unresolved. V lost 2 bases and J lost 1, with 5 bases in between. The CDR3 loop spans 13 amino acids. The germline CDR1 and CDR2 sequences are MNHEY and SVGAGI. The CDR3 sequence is CASSYRAQETQYF. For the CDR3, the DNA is TGTGCCAGCAGTTACCGGGCCCAAGAGACCCAGTACTTC.

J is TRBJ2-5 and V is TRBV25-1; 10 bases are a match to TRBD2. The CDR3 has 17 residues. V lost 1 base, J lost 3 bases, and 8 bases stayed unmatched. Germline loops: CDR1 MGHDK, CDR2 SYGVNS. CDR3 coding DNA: TGTGCCAGCAGTGAATCACCGGGACTAGCGAGAGAAGAGACCCAGTACTTC. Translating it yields CASSESPGLAREETQYF. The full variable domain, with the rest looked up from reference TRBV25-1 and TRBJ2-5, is EADIYQTPRYLVIGTGKKITLECSQTMGHDKMYWYQQDPGMELHLIHYSYGVNSTEKGDLSSESTVSRIRTEHFPLTLESARPSHTSQYLCASSESPGLAREETQYFGPGTRLLVL.

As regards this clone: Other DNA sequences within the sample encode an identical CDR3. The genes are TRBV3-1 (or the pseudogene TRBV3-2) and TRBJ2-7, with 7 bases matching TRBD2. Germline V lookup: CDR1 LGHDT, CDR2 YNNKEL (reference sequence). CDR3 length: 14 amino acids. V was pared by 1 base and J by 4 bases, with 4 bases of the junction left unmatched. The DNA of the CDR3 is TGTGCCAGCAGCCAAGGACTAGCCGTTTACGAGCAGTACTTC. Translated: CASSQGLAVYEQYF.

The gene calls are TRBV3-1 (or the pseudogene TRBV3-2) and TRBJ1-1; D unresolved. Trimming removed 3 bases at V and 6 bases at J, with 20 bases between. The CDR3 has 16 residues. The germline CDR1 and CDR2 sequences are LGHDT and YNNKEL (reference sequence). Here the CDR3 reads CASSQGVTASVSEAFF. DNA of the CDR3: TGTGCCAGCAGCCAGGGAGTGACTGCCAGTGTTTCTGAAGCTTTCTTT.

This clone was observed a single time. This CDR3 is CASSTHTFTDTQYF. For the CDR3, the DNA is TGTGCCAGCAGCACCCACACTTTCACAGATACGCAGTATTTT. The chain links TRBV5-6 to TRBJ2-3, with unresolved D. V lost 4 bases to trimming and J lost 2 bases, with 11 bases between them. The CDR3 covers 14 residues. Germline CDR1 reads SGHDT; CDR2 reads YYEEEE.